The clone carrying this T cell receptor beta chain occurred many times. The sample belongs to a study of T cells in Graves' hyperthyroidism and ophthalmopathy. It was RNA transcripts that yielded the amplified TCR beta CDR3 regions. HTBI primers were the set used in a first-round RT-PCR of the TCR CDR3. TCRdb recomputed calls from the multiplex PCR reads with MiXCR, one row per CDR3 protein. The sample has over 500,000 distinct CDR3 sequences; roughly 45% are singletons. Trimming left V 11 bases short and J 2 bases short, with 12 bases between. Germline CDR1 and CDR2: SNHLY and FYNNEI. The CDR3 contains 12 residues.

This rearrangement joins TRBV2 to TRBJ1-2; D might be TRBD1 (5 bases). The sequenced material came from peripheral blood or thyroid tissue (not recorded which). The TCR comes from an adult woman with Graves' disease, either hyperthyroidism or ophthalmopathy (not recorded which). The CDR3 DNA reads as TGTGCCGGATTAGGACAAAACTATGGCTACACCTTC. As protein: CAGLGQNYGYTF.